The 26 T cell receptor beta chains listed next were all sequenced from one sample in a study of blood T cell repertoires in COVID-19. Libraries were prepared by immunoSEQ multiplex PCR; TCRdb keeps only in-frame clonotypes and omits some of them. The data show fewer than 400,000 clones, 85% to 90% seen once. The source material was peripheral blood. The receptors here all came from a woman under 40 with COVID-19, enrolled during active disease.

To note about this clone: Distinct nucleotide sequences in the sample also encode this CDR3. CDR3 sequence: CASSMGGRGYNSPLHF. CDR3 DNA sequence: TGTGCCAGTAGTATGGGTGGCAGGGGTTATAATTCACCCCTCCACTTT. The chain has TRBV19 and TRBJ1-6; D is perhaps TRBD1 (6 bases). The CDR3 sequence is 16 residues long. The germline gives CDR1 LNHDA, CDR2 SQIVND (reference sequence). Between the trimmed V and J ends, which lost 3 bases and 4 bases, there was a span of 13 bases.

The chain links TRBV7-9 to TRBJ2-7; possible D gene TRBD1, 6 bases. Per the germline V gene, CDR1 is SEHNR and CDR2 is FQNEAQ (reference sequence). This CDR3 region has 14 residues. V lost 3 bases to trimming and J lost 3 bases, with 12 bases between them. CDR3 coding DNA: TGTGCCAGCAGCTTTCTTGGACAGAACTACGAGCAGTACTTC. Residues: CASSFLGQNYEQYF.

The rearrangement joins TRBV11-2 to TRBJ1-2; the D is unclear. The CDR3 is made up of 13 amino acids. Looked up from germline, CDR1 is SGHAT and CDR2 is FQNNGV. Trimming took 4 bases from V and 9 from J, leaving 15 bases between them. CDR3 sequence (DNA): TGTGCCAGCAGCTCACCCTTCCGGGGAAGCTACACCTTC. As protein: CASSSPFRGSYTF.

The chain has TRBV5-8 and TRBJ2-5; 10 bases match TRBD2. CDR1 and CDR2 (germline): SGHTS, YDEGEE. V shed 0 bases and J 7 bases; nucleotides not matched to a gene: 6. This CDR3 region has 15 residues. CDR3 nucleotides: TGTGCCAGCAGCTTGGGGACTAGCGGTCAAACGACCCAGTACTTC. This codes for CASSLGTSGQTTQYF.

The rearrangement joins TRBV6-5 to TRBJ1-1, with a possible D match to TRBD1 (6 bases). This CDR3 is built from 14 residues. The V gene lost 2 bases and the J gene lost 4 bases, with 11 bases spanning the gap. From germline, CDR1 is MNHEY and CDR2 SVGAGI. CDR3 bases: TGTGCCAGCAGTTACCACGAGGGGGTCACTGAAGCTTTCTTT. Protein product: CASSYHEGVTEAFF.

V and J are TRBV19 and TRBJ1-1; 12 nucleotides agree with TRBD1. Trimming cost V 3 bases and J 4 bases; bases outside gene matches: 6. The CDR3 runs to 16 residues. CDR1 LNHDA and CDR2 SQIVND come from the germline V gene (reference sequence). CDR3 residues: CASSIGTGGVSTEAFF. CDR3 coding DNA: TGTGCCAGTAGTATCGGGACAGGGGGCGTGAGCACTGAAGCTTTCTTT.

The chain couples TRBV28 to TRBJ1-1; 8 nucleotides agree with TRBD1. The V and J ends lost 5 bases and 5 bases, in that order; junction bases with no gene match: 7. Germline V CDR1 and CDR2: MDHEN, SYDVKM. This CDR3 is built from 14 residues. CDR3 nucleotide sequence: TGTGCCAGCAGTCCTGGACAGGGAGTGACTGAAGCTTTCTTT. Translated, it gives CASSPGQGVTEAFF.

The table lists this clone with a count of one. This chain connects TRBV4-1 to TRBJ1-1; unclear D gene. Between the trimmed V and J ends, which lost 4 bases and 11 bases, there was a span of 17 bases. CDR1 and CDR2 from the germline V gene are MGHRA and YSYEKL. CDR3 length: 13 residues. This chain's CDR3 is CASSPLMQAYAFF. For the CDR3, the DNA is TGCGCCAGCAGCCCCCTTATGCAGGCCTACGCTTTCTTT.

The chain has TRBV5-1 and TRBJ1-2; D remains ambiguous. Trimming stripped 0 bases from V and 8 bases from J, with 11 bases between. The CDR3 loop spans 13 amino acids. Germline assignment: CDR1 SGHRS and CDR2 YFSETQ. In nucleotides, the CDR3 is TGCGCCAGCAGCTTGGAAGGCAGGTTCGGCTACACCTTC. Translated: CASSLEGRFGYTF.

This sequence joins TRBV2 and TRBJ1-2, with TRBD1 matching over 8 bases. J gave up 8 bases and V 11 bases, and 10 bases lay outside the gene matches. The CDR3 extends over 12 amino acids. CDR1 is SNHLY, CDR2 FYNNEI, per germline. CDR3 nucleotides: TGTGCCTTGGACAGGGTATTGAGAGGCTACACCTTC. Protein sequence: CALDRVLRGYTF.

This clone was seen a few times. This rearrangement joins TRBV11-2 to TRBJ1-1, with TRBD1 as a possible D gene (5 bases). Trimming shortened V by 7 bases and J by 5 bases, and 17 bases separated the two germline ends. The germline V gene encodes CDR1 SGHAT and CDR2 FQNNGV. The CDR3 loop spans 14 amino acids. For the CDR3, the DNA is TGTGCCAGCACTCATCCGGGGGGTTATACTGAAGCTTTCTTT. It codes for CASTHPGGYTEAFF.

V is TRBV5-1 and J is TRBJ1-2; D gene uncertain. Trimming removed 0 bases at V and 6 bases at J, with 18 bases between. CDR3 size: 16 residues. Germline loops: CDR1 SGHRS, CDR2 YFSETQ. The DNA of the CDR3 is TGCGCCAGCAGCTTGGGACTGGGAGGGCCCCCAGATGGCTACACCTTC. Translation gives CASSLGLGGPPDGYTF.

The J gene is TRBJ1-1, the V gene TRBV6-1, with no clear D. Germline V lookup: CDR1 MNHNS, CDR2 SASEGT. This CDR3 spans 14 amino acids. The V gene lost 4 bases and the J gene lost 2 bases, with 11 bases spanning the gap. CDR3 residues: CASSVATPNTEAFF. The CDR3 DNA reads as TGTGCCAGCAGTGTAGCGACACCTAACACTGAAGCTTTCTTT.

V usage is TRBV4-1 and J usage is TRBJ2-5; TRBD2 agrees at 7 bases. With 3 bases clipped from V and 4 bases from J, the junction kept 2 bases outside the gene matches. The CDR3 contains 13 residues. Germline assignment: CDR1 MGHRA and CDR2 YSYEKL. CDR3 nucleotides: TGCGCCAGCAGCCAGCCGGGGGGAGAGACCCAGTACTTC. Translated: CASSQPGGETQYF.

The CDR3 reads CASSIGDSQETQYF. CDR3 bases: TGTGCCAGTAGTATAGGGGACTCGCAAGAGACCCAGTACTTC. The rearrangement uses TRBV19 and TRBJ2-5, with D possibly being TRBD2 (6 bases). The germline V and J ends were trimmed by 1 base and 2 bases, with 8 bases remaining between them. Germline CDR1 reads LNHDA; CDR2 reads SQIVND (reference sequence). The CDR3 contains 14 residues.

This sequence joins TRBV5-6 and TRBJ2-1; TRBD2 aligns across 10 bases. With 1 base clipped from V and 4 bases from J, the junction kept 5 bases outside the gene matches. Germline lookup yields CDR1 SGHDT and CDR2 YYEEEE. The CDR3 has 16 residues. The CDR3 here is CASSLLGSGGYNEQFF. CDR3 nucleotides: TGTGCCAGCAGCTTGCTCGGTAGCGGGGGGTACAATGAGCAGTTCTTC.

The rearrangement joins TRBV7-9 to TRBJ1-3, with D tentatively TRBD1 (6 bases). V was cut by 5 bases and J by 4 bases, with 15 bases left in between. This CDR3 spans 15 amino acids. CDR1 is SEHNR and CDR2 is FQNEAQ in the germline V gene (reference sequence). The CDR3 DNA is TGTGCCAGCAGCCCCTGGGAGCAGGGGGGAAACACCATATATTTT. Amino acids: CASSPWEQGGNTIYF.

The V and J genes are TRBV7-9 and TRBJ2-1; D possibly corresponds to TRBD1 (6 bases). The CDR3 spans 15 residues. Trimming stripped 7 bases from V and 0 bases from J, with 13 bases between. In germline, CDR1 is SEHNR, CDR2 FQNEAQ (reference sequence). CDR3 region: CASKPQGSSYNEQFF. CDR3 coding DNA: TGTGCCAGCAAACCACAGGGCAGCTCCTACAATGAGCAGTTCTTC. The entire variable domain, with the rest obtained from reference TRBV7-9 and TRBJ2-1, is as follows: DTGVSQNPRHKITKRGQNVTFRCDPISEHNRLYWYRQTLGQGPEFLTYFQNEAQLEKSRLLSDRFSAERPKGSFSTLEIQRTEQGDSAMYLCASKPQGSSYNEQFFGPGTRLTVL.

This clone was counted only a few times. CDR3 nucleotides: TGTGCCAGCAGCCAAAGATCGACAGGGAGCATGAACACTGAAGCTTTCTTT. It is translated as CASSQRSTGSMNTEAFF. This chain connects TRBV14 to TRBJ1-1; 7 positions match TRBD1. Germline V gene sequence: CDR1 SGHDN, CDR2 FVKESK. With 2 bases clipped from V and 0 bases from J, the junction kept 9 bases outside the gene matches. This CDR3 comprises 17 residues.

This chain links TRBV5-3 with TRBJ2-3, with 11 bases aligning to TRBD2. TRBV5-3 is reported as an ORF; its role is uncertain. This CDR3 spans 15 amino acids. J lost 0 bases, V lost 7 bases, and 4 bases had no gene match. In DNA form, the CDR3 reads TGTGCCAGACCATGGACTAGCGGGAGCACAGATACGCAGTATTTT. Protein product: CARPWTSGSTDTQYF.

This clone was observed a single time. The DNA of the CDR3 is TGTGCCAGCAGCGATAGCGGGGTTTCCTACGAGCAGTACTTC. As protein: CASSDSGVSYEQYF. The V call is TRBV7-2, the J call TRBJ2-7; 8 bases fit TRBD2. Germline lookup yields CDR1 SGHTA and CDR2 FQGNSA. The junction had 4 bases not matched to a gene; V was cut back by 5 bases and J by 1 base. This CDR3 is built from 14 residues.

V and J are TRBV2 and TRBJ2-5; TRBD1 aligns across 9 bases. Per the germline V gene, CDR1 is SNHLY and CDR2 is FYNNEI. The CDR3 spans 17 residues. Trimming took 6 bases from V and 6 from J; bases not matched to a gene: 17. CDR3 loop: CASRAGSGTGYRKTQYF. The DNA of the CDR3 is TGTGCCAGCAGAGCAGGATCCGGGACAGGGTACAGAAAGACCCAGTACTTC.

V is TRBV24-1 and J is TRBJ2-2, with D possibly being TRBD1 (5 bases). Germline lookup yields CDR1 KGHDR and CDR2 SFDVKD. Trimming took off 4 bases at V and 0 bases at J, with 11 bases between the two ends. This CDR3 contains 16 residues. The CDR3: CATSDRGQSNTGELFF. As DNA, the CDR3 is TGTGCCACCAGTGACCGCGGACAATCGAACACCGGGGAGCTGTTTTTT.

CDR3 DNA sequence: TGTGCCAGCAGCCCGGGGTGGCAGATCACCGGGGAGCTGTTTTTT. Residues: CASSPGWQITGELFF. The chain uses TRBV5-5 and TRBJ2-2, with D possibly being TRBD2 (5 bases). CDR1 and CDR2 (germline): SGHKS, YYEKEE (reference sequence). The CDR3 loop spans 15 amino acids. V was trimmed by 4 bases and J by 4 bases, leaving 14 bases between them.

The genes are TRBV4-2 and TRBJ2-7; D might be TRBD2 (5 bases). The germline gives CDR1 LGHNA, CDR2 YNFKEQ. Trimming took off 3 bases at V and 3 bases at J, with 9 bases between the two ends. The CDR3 spans 13 residues. CDR3 residues: CASSQPRDYEQYF. The DNA for the CDR3 is TGTGCCAGCAGCCAGCCCCGGGACTACGAGCAGTACTTC.

V and J are TRBV2 and TRBJ1-6; a weak D match, TRBD1 (6 bases). Germline assignment: CDR1 SNHLY and CDR2 FYNNEI. The CDR3 is made up of 16 amino acids. Trimming shortened V by 8 bases and J by 4 bases, and 18 bases separated the two germline ends. The CDR3 here is CASSGGQSIYNSPLHF. For the CDR3, the DNA is TGTGCCAGCTCTGGGGGCCAGTCGATATATAATTCACCCCTCCACTTT.